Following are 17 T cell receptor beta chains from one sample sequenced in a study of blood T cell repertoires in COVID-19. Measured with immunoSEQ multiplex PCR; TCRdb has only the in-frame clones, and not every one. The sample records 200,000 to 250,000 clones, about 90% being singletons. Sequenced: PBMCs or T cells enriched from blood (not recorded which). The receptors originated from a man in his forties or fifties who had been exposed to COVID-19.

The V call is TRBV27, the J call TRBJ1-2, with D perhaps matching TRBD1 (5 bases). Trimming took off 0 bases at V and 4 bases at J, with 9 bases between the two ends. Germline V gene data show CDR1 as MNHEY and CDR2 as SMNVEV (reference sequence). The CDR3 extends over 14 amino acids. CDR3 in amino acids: CASSLSSGGYGYTF. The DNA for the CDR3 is TGTGCCAGCAGTTTATCCTCGGGGGGCTATGGCTACACCTTC.

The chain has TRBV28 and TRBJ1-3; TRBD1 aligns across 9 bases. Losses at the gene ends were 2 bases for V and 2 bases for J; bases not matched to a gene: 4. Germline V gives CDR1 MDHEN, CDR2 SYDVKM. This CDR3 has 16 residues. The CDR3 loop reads CASSLTQGATGNTIYF. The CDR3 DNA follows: TGTGCCAGCAGTTTAACACAGGGGGCTACTGGAAACACCATATATTTT. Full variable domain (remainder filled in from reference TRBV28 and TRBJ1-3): DVKVTQSSRYLVKRTGEKVFLECVQDMDHENMFWYRQDPGLGLRLIYFSYDVKMKEKGDIPEGYSVSREKKERFSLILESASTNQTSMYLCASSLTQGATGNTIYFGEGSWLTVV.

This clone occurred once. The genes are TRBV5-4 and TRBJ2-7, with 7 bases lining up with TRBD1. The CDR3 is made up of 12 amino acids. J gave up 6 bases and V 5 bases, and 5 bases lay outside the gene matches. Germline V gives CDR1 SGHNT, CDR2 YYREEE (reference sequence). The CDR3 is CASSYDRAEQYF. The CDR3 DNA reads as TGTGCCAGCAGTTATGACAGGGCCGAGCAGTACTTC.

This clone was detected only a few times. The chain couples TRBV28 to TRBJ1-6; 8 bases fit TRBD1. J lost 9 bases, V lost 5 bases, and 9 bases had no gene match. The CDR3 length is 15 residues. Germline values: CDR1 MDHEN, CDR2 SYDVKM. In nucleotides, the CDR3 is TGTGCCAGCAGTCTAGGACAGGGAAGTCGTTCACCCCTCCACTTT. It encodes CASSLGQGSRSPLHF.

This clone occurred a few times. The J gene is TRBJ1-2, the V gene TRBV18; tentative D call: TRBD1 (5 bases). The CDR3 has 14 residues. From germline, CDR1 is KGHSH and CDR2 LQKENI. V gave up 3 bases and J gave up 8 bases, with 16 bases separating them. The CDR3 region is CASSPKTGSEGYTF. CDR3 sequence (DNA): TGTGCCAGCTCACCGAAAACAGGCTCGGAGGGCTACACCTTC.

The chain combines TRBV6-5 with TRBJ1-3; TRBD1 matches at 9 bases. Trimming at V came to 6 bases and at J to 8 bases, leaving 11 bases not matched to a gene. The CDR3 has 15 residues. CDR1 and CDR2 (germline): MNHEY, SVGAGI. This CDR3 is CASSPTGGQGDTIYF. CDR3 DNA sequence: TGTGCCAGCAGCCCCACGGGGGGACAGGGAGACACCATATATTTT.

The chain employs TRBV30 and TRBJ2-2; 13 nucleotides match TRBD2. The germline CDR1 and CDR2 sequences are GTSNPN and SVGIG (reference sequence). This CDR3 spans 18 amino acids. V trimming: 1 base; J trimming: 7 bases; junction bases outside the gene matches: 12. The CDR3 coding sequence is TGTGCCTGGAGTGCCGGACGGACTAGCGGGAGTATATACGGGGAGCTGTTTTTT. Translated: CAWSAGRTSGSIYGELFF.

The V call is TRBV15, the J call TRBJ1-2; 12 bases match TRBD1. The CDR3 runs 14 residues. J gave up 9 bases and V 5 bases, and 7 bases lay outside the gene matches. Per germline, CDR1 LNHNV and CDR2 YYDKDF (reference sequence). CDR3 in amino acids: CATSSGTGGRSYTF. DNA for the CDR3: TGTGCCACCAGCTCCGGGACAGGGGGCCGGAGCTACACCTTC.

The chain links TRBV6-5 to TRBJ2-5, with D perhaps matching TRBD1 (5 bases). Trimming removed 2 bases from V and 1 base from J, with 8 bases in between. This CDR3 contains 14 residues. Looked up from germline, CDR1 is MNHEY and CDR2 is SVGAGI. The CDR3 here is CASSYGRVQETQYF. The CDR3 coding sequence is TGTGCCAGCAGTTACGGCAGGGTCCAAGAGACCCAGTACTTC.

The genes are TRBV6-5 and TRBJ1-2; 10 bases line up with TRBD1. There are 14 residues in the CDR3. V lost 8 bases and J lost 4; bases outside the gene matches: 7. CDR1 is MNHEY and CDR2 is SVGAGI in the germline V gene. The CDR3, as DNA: TGTGCCAGCCATGGGACAGGGGAGAGCTATGGCTACACCTTC. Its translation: CASHGTGESYGYTF.

The CDR3 region is CASSMTRGETQYF. CDR3 nucleotide sequence: TGTGCCAGTAGTATGACCAGGGGAGAGACCCAGTACTTC. The genes are TRBV19 and TRBJ2-5, with D tentatively TRBD1 (6 bases). The CDR3 runs to 13 residues. Germline-derived CDR1 and CDR2 are LNHDA and SQIVND (reference sequence). Trimming left V 3 bases short and J 4 bases short, with 9 bases between.

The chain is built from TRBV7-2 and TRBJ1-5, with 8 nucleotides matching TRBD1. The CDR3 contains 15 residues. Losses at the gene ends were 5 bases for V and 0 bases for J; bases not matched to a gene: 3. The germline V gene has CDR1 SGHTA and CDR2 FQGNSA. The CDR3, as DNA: TGTGCCAGCAGCCCACAGGGGGATAGCAATCAGCCCCAGCATTTT. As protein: CASSPQGDSNQPQHF.

CDR3 amino acids: CATSDLGGQGVNYGYTF. The CDR3 DNA follows: TGTGCCACCAGTGATTTAGGAGGACAGGGGGTTAACTATGGCTACACCTTC. The rearrangement joins TRBV24-1 to TRBJ1-2; 10 bases map to TRBD1. V gave up 1 base and J gave up 1 base; unmatched junction bases: 5. The germline gives CDR1 KGHDR, CDR2 SFDVKD. This CDR3 spans 17 amino acids.

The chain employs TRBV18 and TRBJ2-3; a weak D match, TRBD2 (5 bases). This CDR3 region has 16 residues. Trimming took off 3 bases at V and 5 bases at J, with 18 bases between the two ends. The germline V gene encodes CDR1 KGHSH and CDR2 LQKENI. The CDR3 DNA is TGTGCCAGCTCACCTAGTCGGACTGCGGTGGGAGATACGCAGTATTTT. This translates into CASSPSRTAVGDTQYF.

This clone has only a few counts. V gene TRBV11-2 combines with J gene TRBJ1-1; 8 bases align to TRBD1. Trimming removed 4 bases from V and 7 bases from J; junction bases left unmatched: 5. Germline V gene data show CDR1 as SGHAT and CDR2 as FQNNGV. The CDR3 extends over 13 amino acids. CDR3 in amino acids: CASSSTGVGEAFF. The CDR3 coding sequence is TGTGCCAGCAGCTCGACAGGGGTCGGTGAAGCTTTCTTT.

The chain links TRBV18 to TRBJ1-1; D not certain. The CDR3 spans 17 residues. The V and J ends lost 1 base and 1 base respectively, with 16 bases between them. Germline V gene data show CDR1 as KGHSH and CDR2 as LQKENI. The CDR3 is CASSPHIVGEGNTEAFF. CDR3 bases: TGTGCCAGCTCACCACATATTGTCGGGGAGGGGAACACTGAAGCTTTCTTT.

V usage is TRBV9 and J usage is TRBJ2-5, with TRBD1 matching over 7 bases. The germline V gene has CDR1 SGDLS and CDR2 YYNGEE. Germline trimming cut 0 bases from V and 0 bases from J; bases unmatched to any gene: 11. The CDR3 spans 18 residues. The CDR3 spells CASSVATGTAMYQETQYF. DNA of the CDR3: TGTGCCAGCAGCGTAGCTACCGGGACAGCCATGTACCAAGAGACCCAGTACTTC.